Listed below are T cell receptor beta chains from one sample, sequenced in a study of response to subunit inactivated influenza vaccine. TCRdb reprocessed the RT-PCR reads via MiXCR and lists one record per CDR3 protein. The sample holds hundreds of thousands of distinct CDR3 sequences, about 8% seen once. This material consisted of PBMCs from blood, taken less than 30 months after vaccination. The receptor set was obtained from a man in his fifties or sixties who received an inactivated influenza vaccine. The CDR3 runs from the conserved cysteine through the conserved F or W. Each record gives: clone size, V gene, J gene, D gene, CDR3 DNA, CDR3 protein. The D gene is left open where the match is weak. Where a row states a size, it is once, few, many or the class of an expanded clone; other rows omit it.

few	TRBV7-2	TRBJ2-3	TRBD2	TGTGCCAGCAGCTCCTTGAGTAGCGGGGTTTGGGATACGCAGTATTTT	CASSSLSSGVWDTQYF
many	TRBV12-3/TRBV12-4	TRBJ1-2	-	TGTGCCAGCAGTTCCGGGTCGCGGTATGGCTACACCTTC	CASSSGSRYGYTF
few	TRBV4-2	TRBJ2-1	TRBD1	TGTGCCAGCAGCCAAGAATTACAGGGGGTGACCAATGAGCAGTTCTTC	CASSQELQGVTNEQFF
many	TRBV4-1	TRBJ2-7	-	TGCGCCAGCAGCCGGACGGACGATTACGAGCAGTACTTC	CASSRTDDYEQYF
few	TRBV7-9	TRBJ2-5	-	TGTGCCAGCAGCCCGGGGGTGGCTCAAGAGACCCAGTACTTC	CASSPGVAQETQYF
few	TRBV4-1	TRBJ2-2	-	TGCGCCAGCAGCCTTATACAGGGCACCGGGGAGCTGTTTTTT	CASSLIQGTGELFF
many	TRBV7-2	TRBJ1-6	-	TGTGCCAGCAGCTCTATTAATAGTCCAGGTTCACCCCTCCACTTT	CASSSINSPGSPLHF
-	TRBV11-2	TRBJ2-1	-	TGTGCCAGCAGCTTAGGACTCCTCTACGAGCAGTTCTTC	CASSLGLLYEQFF
many	TRBV4-3	TRBJ1-1	-	TGCGCCAGCAGCCAAGAGTGGGCAGCGTCTGAAGCTTTCTTT	CASSQEWAASEAFF
-	TRBV11-2	TRBJ2-3	TRBD2	TGTGCCAGCAGCCTTTATAGCGGGGGGCACACAGATACGCAGTATTTT	CASSLYSGGHTDTQYF
few	TRBV12-3/TRBV12-4	TRBJ2-1	TRBD2	TGTGCCAGCAGTCGAGGACTAGCGGGGGGCCTACTTAACAATGAGCAGTTCTTC	CASSRGLAGGLLNNEQFF
-	TRBV3-1	TRBJ2-3	TRBD2	TGTGCCAGCAGCCCCGGGACTAGCGGGGGGGCGGATACGCAGTATTTT	CASSPGTSGGADTQYF
many	TRBV12-3/TRBV12-4	TRBJ2-5	-	TGTGCCAGCAGTTTTAGGGCAGGAGAGACCCAGTACTTC	CASSFRAGETQYF
few	TRBV10-1	TRBJ1-5	TRBD1	TGCGCCAGCAGGCCCCGGGACAGTATCCCTCAGCCCCAGCATTTT	CASRPRDSIPQPQHF
few	TRBV28	TRBJ2-5	TRBD2	TGTGCCAGCCGGACCGGGACTAGCGCCATGGCCCAGTACTTC	CASRTGTSAMAQYF
few	TRBV6-1	TRBJ1-4	-	TGTGCCAGCAGTGAATATGGCAGACATAATGAAAAACTGTTTTTT	CASSEYGRHNEKLFF
many	TRBV2	TRBJ1-1	TRBD1	TGTGCCAGCAGTGACATAACTCTGGCCGGGACAGCCAACACTGAAGCTTTCTTT	CASSDITLAGTANTEAFF
-	TRBV2	TRBJ2-5	-	TGTGCCAGCAAAAAGGGGCGGCAAGAGACCCAGTACTTC	CASKKGRQETQYF
few	TRBV15	TRBJ1-5	TRBD1	TGTGCCACCAGCAGAGCTCCGGGACAGGGCAATCAGCCCCAGCATTTT	CATSRAPGQGNQPQHF
-	TRBV12-3/TRBV12-4	TRBJ1-6	-	TGTGCCAGCAGTGAAGACAGCTATAATTCACCCCTCCACTTT	CASSEDSYNSPLHF
few	TRBV7-2	TRBJ2-7	TRBD2	TGTGCCAGCAGCTTACCCGGGACTAGCGGCACTTACGAGCAGTACTTC	CASSLPGTSGTYEQYF
-	TRBV7-3	TRBJ2-3	-	TGTGCCAGCAGCGGGAGAGACACAGATACGCAGTATTTT	CASSGRDTDTQYF
few	TRBV6-2/TRBV6-3	TRBJ1-1	-	TGTGCCAGCCGTTTGACAGAATTAAACACTGAAGCTTTCTTT	CASRLTELNTEAFF
-	TRBV7-9	TRBJ2-7	-	TGTGCCAGCAGCTTAACTCAAGGGGGGGCCTACGAGCAGTACTTC	CASSLTQGGAYEQYF
-	TRBV27	TRBJ2-1	-	TGTGCCAGCACCCCAGGGGGGAGCTCCTACAATGAGCAGTTCTTC	CASTPGGSSYNEQFF
many	TRBV29-1	TRBJ2-3	TRBD1	TGCAGCGTTGAAAAGGGGGCTACAGATACGCAGTATTTT	CSVEKGATDTQYF
many	TRBV20-1	TRBJ2-3	TRBD2	TGCAGTGCTTGGACTAGCCCTACGCAGTATTTT	CSAWTSPTQYF
many	TRBV3-1	TRBJ1-2	-	TGTGCCAGCAGCCAAGATCCGGGCCCGGGTGTGACTGGCTACACCTTC	CASSQDPGPGVTGYTF
few	TRBV5-1	TRBJ1-5	-	TGCGCCAGCAGCTTGGCGGCAGGCCTGCCCCAGCATTTT	CASSLAAGLPQHF
many	TRBV12-3/TRBV12-4	TRBJ2-3	-	TGTGCCAGCAGTCCGGGGACAGATACGCAGTATTTT	CASSPGTDTQYF
many	TRBV7-8	TRBJ2-2	TRBD2	TGTGCCAGCATCCCACGACTAGCGGGAGCCCCGAACACCGGGGAGCTGTTTTTT	CASIPRLAGAPNTGELFF
many	TRBV10-3	TRBJ2-2	-	TGTGCCATCAGTGTTGACGGGGAGCTGTTTTTT	CAISVDGELFF
-	TRBV28	TRBJ2-7	TRBD2	TGTGCCAGCAGAATTCCGGGACTAGCGGCTTACGAGCAGTACTTC	CASRIPGLAAYEQYF
-	TRBV4-2	TRBJ2-1	TRBD2	TGTGCCAGCAGCCAACCCCGCGGGACTAGCGACAATGAGCAGTTCTTC	CASSQPRGTSDNEQFF
many	TRBV7-9	TRBJ2-4	-	TGTGCCAGCAGCTTAGTTGTGGAAAACATTCAGTACTTC	CASSLVVENIQYF
few	TRBV7-9	TRBJ2-2	-	TGTGCCAGCAGCTTAGGAATCGACAGTACGAACACCGGGGAGCTGTTTTTT	CASSLGIDSTNTGELFF
many	TRBV5-1	TRBJ2-5	-	TGCGCCAGCAGAGGAGGACGCCAAGAGACCCAGTACTTC	CASRGGRQETQYF
few	TRBV7-2	TRBJ2-3	-	TGTGCCAGCAGCTTAGCGGCCCGGGCGCAGTATTTT	CASSLAARAQYF
-	TRBV6-2/TRBV6-3	TRBJ2-1	-	TGTGCCAGCAAAGAGGACGGATACTACAATGAGCAGTTCTTC	CASKEDGYYNEQFF
-	TRBV4-3	TRBJ1-6	TRBD1	TGCGCCAGCGGGGGACAGGGGTCCAATTCACCCCTCCACTTT	CASGGQGSNSPLHF
few	TRBV20-1	TRBJ2-7	TRBD2	TGCAGTGCGGAGAATAGGCGGCTAGCGGGGGGCCGGTCTGGATCCGAGCAGTACTTC	CSAENRRLAGGRSGSEQYF
-	TRBV6-1	TRBJ2-7	-	TGTGCCAGCGGCAGTGCGGGACAAAGCTACGAGCAGTACTTC	CASGSAGQSYEQYF
-	TRBV6-5	TRBJ1-2	-	TGTGCCAGCAGTCCCTCGGGGCGGAGGAGTAACTATGGCTACACCTTC	CASSPSGRRSNYGYTF
many	TRBV4-3	TRBJ2-3	TRBD1	TGCGCCAGCAGCCAAGGTTCGGGACAGGGCTTCATGACAGATACGCAGTATTTT	CASSQGSGQGFMTDTQYF
few	TRBV5-1	TRBJ2-7	TRBD2	TGCGCCAGCAGCGTGGGGACTAGCGGGAACACCTACGAGCAGTACTTC	CASSVGTSGNTYEQYF
-	TRBV19	TRBJ1-5	TRBD1	TGTGCCAGTAGTATAGATCCGGACAGGAGCAATCAGCCCCAGCATTTT	CASSIDPDRSNQPQHF
few	TRBV4-2	TRBJ2-6	-	TGTGCCAGCAGCCAGGAACAGGGAACTGGGGCCAACGTCCTGACTTTC	CASSQEQGTGANVLTF
-	TRBV20-1	TRBJ2-5	TRBD2	TGCAGGGCGACTAGCGGGGGCGGGGAGACCCAGTACTTC	CRATSGGGETQYF
few	TRBV4-3	TRBJ1-2	-	TGCGCCAGCAGCCAAGATCTAGTGTCACGATATGGCTACACCTTC	CASSQDLVSRYGYTF
many	TRBV6-5	TRBJ2-5	-	TGTGCCAGCAGTTATTTCGTCCAGGTTATGGCCCAGTACTTC	CASSYFVQVMAQYF
few	TRBV18	TRBJ1-5	-	TGTGCCAGCTCACAACGGGACACCAATCAGCCCCAGCATTTT	CASSQRDTNQPQHF
-	TRBV19	TRBJ2-3	TRBD1	TGTGCCAGTAGTCGGGACAGGGGGAGCGGCACAGAGACGCAGTATTTT	CASSRDRGSGTETQYF
-	TRBV6-1	TRBJ2-3	-	TGTGCCAGCAGCCCATCGGAGCGGGCCTACACAGATACGCAGTATTTT	CASSPSERAYTDTQYF
-	TRBV7-9	TRBJ2-7	-	TGTGCCAGCAGCCCAGTTCTCGTCACCTACGAGCAGTACTTC	CASSPVLVTYEQYF
-	TRBV20-1	TRBJ2-3	TRBD2	TGCAGTGCTAGAGATAGTGGGCTAGCGGGAGGTGTCGATACGCAGTATTTT	CSARDSGLAGGVDTQYF
few	TRBV3-1	TRBJ2-1	TRBD1	TGTGCCAGCAGGGGGACAGACAATGAGCAGTTCTTC	CASRGTDNEQFF